These 21 T cell receptor beta chains came from one sample sequenced in a study of T cell clonality in common variable immunodeficiency. TCRdb's copy holds only in-frame clones and misses some; the assay was immunoSEQ multiplex PCR. This sample has about 64,000 clones, each found more than once. Source material: peripheral blood mononuclear cells. These receptors all come from a person aged 18 to 75 in good health.

This clone was counted many times. The observed sequence ends 3 residues before the CDR3 terminus, with the missing tail filled in from the germline J gene. The rearrangement joins TRBV4-1 to TRBJ2-3; 7 bases line up with TRBD2. Per the germline V gene, CDR1 is MGHRA and CDR2 is YSYEKL. This CDR3 comprises 15 residues. Trimming cost V 3 bases and J 5 bases; bases outside gene matches: 8. The sequenced part of the CDR3 DNA is TGCGCCAGCAGCCAGGAGCGGGATCAGGTAGATACG. Encoded protein: CASSQERDQVDT. The CDR3 in its entirety is CASSQERDQVDTQYF.

The sample holds many counts of this clone. The DNA ends 3 residues before the CDR3 does, and the rest of the CDR3 is filled in from the germline J gene. This sequence joins TRBV20-1 and TRBJ2-3; 9 bases fit TRBD2. Looked up from germline, CDR1 is DFQATT and CDR2 is SNEGSKA (reference sequence). The J segment lost 6 bases and the V segment lost 4 bases, leaving 8 bases of the junction unmatched. This CDR3 has 14 amino acids. The sequenced part of the CDR3 DNA is TGCAGTGCTACGGTAGCGGGGGTCAGGGATACG. It encodes CSATVAGVRDT. The whole CDR3 region reads CSATVAGVRDTQYF.

This clone has at least ten counts. The read halts 3 residues ahead of the CDR3 end, with the missing end drawn from the germline J gene. The V call is TRBV19, the J call TRBJ1-2; 7 bases line up with TRBD1. This CDR3 comprises 15 residues. With 1 base clipped from V and 4 bases from J, the junction kept 6 bases outside the gene matches. Germline CDR1 and CDR2: LNHDA and SQIVND (reference sequence). The covered CDR3 bases are TGTGCCAGTAGTATAGGGCACAGGGGAGGCTATGGC. Amino acid sequence: CASSIGHRGGYG. The whole CDR3 is CASSIGHRGGYGYTF. Based on the CDR3 plus reference TRBV19 and TRBJ1-2, the full variable domain is DGGITQSPKYLFRKEGQNVTLSCEQNLNHDAMYWYRQDPGQGLRLIYYSQIVNDFQKGDIAEGYSVSREKKESFPLTVTSAQKNPTAFYLCASSIGHRGGYGYTFGSGTRLTVV.

This clone was seen many times. With the read ending 3 residues before the CDR3 end, the germline J gene is used to fill in that end. J is TRBJ2-7 and V is TRBV29-1; D is perhaps TRBD1 (6 bases). Germline-derived CDR1 and CDR2 are SQVTM and ANQGSEA. The V end lost 4 bases, the J end lost 0 bases, and 16 bases lay between the germline ends. The CDR3 is made up of 15 amino acids. This CDR3 is CSVVTPQGSSYEQYF. CDR3 DNA (partial): TGCAGCGTTGTAACCCCACAGGGCAGCTCCTACGAG.

This clone has at least ten counts. The read comes to an end 3 residues before the CDR3 does, leaving the germline J gene to fill in the end. The V gene is TRBV11-2, the J gene TRBJ1-1; D remains ambiguous. Germline-derived CDR1 and CDR2 are SGHAT and FQNNGV. V was shortened by 1 base and J by 4 bases, with 4 bases between the two germline ends. CDR3 length equals 12 residues. The CDR3 region is CASSLVVTEAFF. The DNA read from the CDR3 is TGTGCCAGCAGCTTAGTCGTCACTGAA.

This clone was observed at least ten times. The observed sequence ends 3 residues before the CDR3 terminus, with the missing tail filled in from the germline J gene. The rearrangement links TRBV12-5 to TRBJ1-2; D might be TRBD1 (6 bases). This CDR3 comprises 14 residues. The germline gives CDR1 LGHNT, CDR2 FRNRAP. V lost 2 bases, J lost 4 bases, and 11 bases lay in between. Partial CDR3 DNA: TGTGCTAGTGGTTTGCCAGGGGCAGCCTATGGC. Translating it yields CASGLPGAAYG. The full CDR3 is CASGLPGAAYGYTF. The whole variable domain, remainder taken from reference TRBV12-5 and TRBJ1-2, is DARVTQTPRHKVTEMGQEVTMRCQPILGHNTVFWYRQTMMQGLELLAYFRNRAPLDDSGMPKDRFSAEMPDATLATLKIQPSEPRDSAVYFCASGLPGAAYGYTFGSGTRLTVV.

Many counts were recorded for this clone. Read coverage stops 3 residues before the CDR3 terminus; the germline J gene supplies the remainder. This chain joins TRBV5-1 and TRBJ2-2, with D possibly TRBD1 on 5 matching bases. The CDR3 length is 15 residues. V lost 5 bases, J lost 4 bases, and 15 bases lay in between. Germline V gene sequence: CDR1 SGHRS, CDR2 YFSETQ. CDR3 in amino acids: CASSVQGSSTGELFF. The CDR3 DNA, read in part, is TGCGCCAGCAGTGTTCAGGGTTCTTCCACCGGGGAG.

The table lists this clone with many counts. The CDR3 end is not reached by the read, which stops 3 residues before it; the germline J gene fills it in. This chain links TRBV12-3 or TRBV12-4 with TRBJ2-3; no clear D. This CDR3 has 13 residues. Trimming took off 2 bases at V and 0 bases at J, with 3 bases between the two ends. The CDR3 bases that were read are TGTGCCAGCAGTTTAACTAGCACAGATACG. It codes for CASSLTSTDT. The complete CDR3 sequence is CASSLTSTDTQYF.

In its sample, this clone was seen a few times. The read stops 3 residues short of the end of the CDR3; the missing end is completed from the germline J gene. The chain uses TRBV20-1 and TRBJ2-7, with 9 positions matching TRBD1. This CDR3 has 14 residues. The germline CDR1 and CDR2 sequences are DFQATT and SNEGSKA (reference sequence). V shed 4 bases, J shed 2 bases, and the junction held 6 bases outside the gene matches. Incomplete CDR3 DNA: TGCAGTGCTACATGGGACAGGGAGCCCTACGAG. It translates to CSATWDREPYE. The whole CDR3 reads CSATWDREPYEQYF.

This clone was counted at least ten times. The read halts 3 residues ahead of the CDR3 end, with the missing end drawn from the germline J gene. This chain connects TRBV20-1 to TRBJ2-7; 8 bases align to TRBD2. The trim removed 3 bases at V and 3 bases at J, leaving 7 bases unmatched. There are 14 residues in the CDR3. Per germline, CDR1 DFQATT and CDR2 SNEGSKA (reference sequence). CDR3 bases read: TGCAGTGCTAGCTCTAGCGGGCAACTCTACGAG. This translates into CSASSSGQLYE. The full CDR3 protein is CSASSSGQLYEQYF.

This clone has ten or more counts. The read stops 3 residues short of the end of the CDR3; the missing end is completed from the germline J gene. The chain is built from TRBV12-3 or TRBV12-4 and TRBJ2-4; 8 nucleotides agree with TRBD2. CDR3 length equals 16 residues. The junction had 4 bases not matched to a gene; V was cut back by 2 bases and J by 1 base. The CDR3 spells CASSLPRTSAKNIQYF. CDR3 bases read: TGTGCCAGCAGTTTACCTAGGACTAGCGCCAAAAACATT.

This clone has at least ten counts. The sequenced fragment ends 3 residues before the CDR3 boundary, so the rest is inferred from the germline J gene. This chain links TRBV18 with TRBJ2-3; D unresolved. This CDR3 is 14 amino acids long. Per the germline V gene, CDR1 is KGHSH and CDR2 is LQKENI. Trimming shortened V by 3 bases and J by 6 bases, and 13 bases separated the two germline ends. The covered CDR3 bases are TGTGCCAGCTCACCTACAAAAGGCTCGGATACG. This translates into CASSPTKGSDT. The complete CDR3 protein is CASSPTKGSDTQYF.

This clone was recorded many times. The CDR3 spells CSASDRASFSYEQYF. The sequenced CDR3 bases are TGCAGTGCCTCCGACAGGGCATCTTTCTCCTACGAG. The chain is built from TRBV20-1 and TRBJ2-7; TRBD1 matches at 7 bases. The read finishes 3 residues shy of the CDR3 end, and the germline J gene is used to complete it. This CDR3 region has 15 residues. Trimming removed 6 bases from V and 0 bases from J; junction bases left unmatched: 11. CDR1 is DFQATT, CDR2 SNEGSKA, per germline (reference sequence).

This clone was counted many times. The read is 3 residues too short to cover the CDR3 end, so that end is filled in from the germline J gene. This chain links TRBV7-3 with TRBJ2-3; 8 nucleotides match TRBD1. Losses at the gene ends were 5 bases for V and 5 bases for J; bases not matched to a gene: 6. Germline CDR1 SGHTA, CDR2 FQGTGA. CDR3 length equals 14 residues. The CDR3 loop is CASSRTGLLDTQYF. The part of the CDR3 DNA that was read is TGTGCCAGCAGCCGGACAGGGTTACTAGATACG.

This clone showed up many times. CDR3 DNA, as far as it was read: TGCAGCGTTGAAGACGGAGCGGGAAAA. Translating it yields CSVEDGAGK. The entire CDR3 is CSVEDGAGKLFF. The chain couples TRBV29-1 to TRBJ1-4, with D uncertain. The CDR3 end is not reached by the read, which stops 3 residues before it; the germline J gene fills it in. V was clipped by 0 bases and J by 10 bases, with 9 bases between them. The germline gives CDR1 SQVTM, CDR2 ANQGSEA. The CDR3 covers 12 residues.

This clone was detected many times. Sequencing ends 3 residues short of the CDR3 end; the germline J gene provides the rest. The chain couples TRBV2 to TRBJ2-7; 8 bases map to TRBD2. The CDR3 is made up of 15 amino acids. After removal of 5 bases from V and 5 bases from J, the junction contained 11 bases not matched to a gene. CDR1 is SNHLY and CDR2 is FYNNEI in the germline V gene. The CDR3 sequence: CASSLPGTSSDEQYF. Partial CDR3 DNA: TGTGCCAGCAGTTTACCCGGGACTAGTAGCGACGAG.

This clone has at least ten counts. The CDR3 extends 3 residues past the end of the read, so its final part is completed from the germline J gene. The rearrangement links TRBV20-1 to TRBJ2-7; 9 bases fit TRBD2. Looked up from germline, CDR1 is DFQATT and CDR2 is SNEGSKA (reference sequence). Trimming removed 3 bases from V and 6 bases from J; junction bases left unmatched: 9. CDR3 length: 14 amino acids. The CDR3 here is CSARSASGRTEQYF. CDR3 DNA, as far as it was read: TGCAGTGCTAGGAGCGCCAGCGGGAGGACCGAG.

Ten or more counts support this clone. The sequenced part of the CDR3 DNA is TGTGCCAGCAGCTTGGGGACTTCGAACACCGGGGAG. Its translation: CASSLGTSNTGE. The complete CDR3 reads CASSLGTSNTGELFF. V and J are TRBV5-4 and TRBJ2-2, with D tentatively TRBD2 (5 bases). The read terminates 3 residues before the CDR3 end, so the remaining end is supplied by the germline J gene. V shed 0 bases and J shed 0 bases, with 6 bases lying between them. The CDR3 runs to 15 residues. Germline lookup yields CDR1 SGHNT and CDR2 YYREEE (reference sequence).

At least ten counts were recorded for this clone. The CDR3 end lies 3 residues beyond the end of the read and is filled in from the germline J gene. The V gene is TRBV5-1, the J gene TRBJ2-1, with D perhaps TRBD1 (6 bases). This CDR3 region has 16 residues. V lost 0 bases and J lost 0, with 10 bases in between. Germline CDR1 and CDR2: SGHRS and YFSETQ. The DNA read from the CDR3 is TGCGCCAGCAGCTTGGCCGGGACAAGCTCCTACAATGAG. This translates into CASSLAGTSSYNE. The CDR3 reads in full as CASSLAGTSSYNEQFF.

This clone was observed many times. The CDR3 is cut off 3 residues early in the read; its end comes from the germline J gene. V is TRBV14 and J is TRBJ1-6; D possibly corresponds to TRBD1 (5 bases). V lost 7 bases, J lost 7 bases, and 11 bases lay in between. Per the germline V gene, CDR1 is SGHDN and CDR2 is FVKESK. The CDR3 is 13 amino acids. CDR3 region: CASTRGLNSPLHF. The sequenced CDR3 bases are TGTGCCAGCACCCGGGGACTGAATTCACCC.

This clone was counted many times. With the read ending 3 residues before the CDR3 end, the germline J gene is used to fill in that end. This chain links TRBV12-5 with TRBJ2-1, with 12 bases aligning to TRBD2. In germline, CDR1 is LGHNT, CDR2 FRNRAP. Trimming removed 5 bases from V and 3 bases from J; junction bases left unmatched: 20. The CDR3 has 21 amino acids. CDR3 sequence reads: CASGPPGPLAGGLHGYNEQFF. CDR3 bases read: TGTGCTAGTGGTCCCCCGGGACCTCTAGCGGGGGGGCTTCACGGCTACAATGAG.